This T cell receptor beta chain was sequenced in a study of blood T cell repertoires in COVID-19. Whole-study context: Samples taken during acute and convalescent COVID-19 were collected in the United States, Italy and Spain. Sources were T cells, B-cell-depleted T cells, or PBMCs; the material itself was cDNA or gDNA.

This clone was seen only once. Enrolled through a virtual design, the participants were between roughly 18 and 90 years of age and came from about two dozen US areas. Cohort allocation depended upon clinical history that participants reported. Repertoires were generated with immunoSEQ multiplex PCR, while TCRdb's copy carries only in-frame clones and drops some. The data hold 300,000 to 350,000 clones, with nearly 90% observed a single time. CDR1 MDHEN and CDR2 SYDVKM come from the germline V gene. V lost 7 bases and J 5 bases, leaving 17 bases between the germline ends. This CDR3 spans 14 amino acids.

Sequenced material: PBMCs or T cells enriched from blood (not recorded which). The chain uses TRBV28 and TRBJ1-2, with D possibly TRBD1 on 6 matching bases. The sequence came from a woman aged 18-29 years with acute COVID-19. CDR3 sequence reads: CASNPGAGDYGYTF. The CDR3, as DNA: TGTGCCAGCAATCCCGGGGCAGGGGATTATGGCTACACCTTC.